This passage covers 6 T cell receptor beta chains from one sample sequenced in a study of T cells in Graves' hyperthyroidism and ophthalmopathy. Amplified regions were TCR beta CDR3 sequences from RNA transcripts. The HTBI set primed first-round TCR CDR3 RT-PCR. TCRdb reprocessed the multiplex PCR reads via MiXCR and lists one record per CDR3 protein. The repertoire holds hundreds of thousands of distinct CDR3 sequences, with around 25% as singletons. Source material: blood. These receptors all stem from a man aged 35 to 55 with Graves' hyperthyroidism that later progressed to Graves' ophthalmopathy.

This clonotype was seen repeatedly, ten times or more. The CDR3 does not end in the conserved phenylalanine or tryptophan, so this is likely a read error. The chain combines TRBV28 with TRBJ2-7; perhaps TRBD1 as D (6 bases). Trimming removed 6 bases from V and 0 bases from J, with 18 bases in between. The germline V gene encodes CDR1 MDHEN and CDR2 SYDVKM. The CDR3 loop spans 16 amino acids. CDR3 amino acids: CASSLISRDTSYEQYL. The CDR3 DNA follows: TGTGCCAGCAGCTTAATCTCCCGGGACACCTCCTACGAGCAGTACCTC.

V and J are TRBV19 and TRBJ2-5; 10 bases align to TRBD1. Germline V lookup: CDR1 LNHDA, CDR2 SQIVND (reference sequence). The CDR3 is 16 amino acids. Germline trimming cut 6 bases from V and 5 bases from J; bases unmatched to any gene: 12. CDR3 bases: TGTGCCAGTAGATCATCCGGGACAGGGGTGGCGGAGACCCAGTACTTC. It yields the protein CASRSSGTGVAETQYF.

V and J are TRBV9 and TRBJ1-2; D gene unclear. The V end was cut by 0 bases, the J end by 4 bases, with 13 bases between. The CDR3 is made up of 15 amino acids. CDR1 and CDR2 (germline): SGDLS, YYNGEE. CDR3 coding DNA: TGTGCCAGCAGCGTAGGCCCGGGGTCGGGCTATGGCTACACCTTC. This sequence encodes CASSVGPGSGYGYTF.

This clonotype was found many times. The rearrangement joins TRBV11-2 to TRBJ1-1; TRBD1 matches 8 bases. Germline V CDR1 and CDR2: SGHAT, FQNNGV. This CDR3 is built from 19 residues. The V gene end was trimmed by 1 base and the J gene end by 1 base; junction bases not matched to a gene: 14. In DNA, the CDR3 is TGTGCCAGCAGCTTAGGGATCCGCAGGGGGCGTGTTAGGAACACTGAAGCTTTCTTT. This encodes CASSLGIRRGRVRNTEAFF.

This clonotype has at least ten counts. This chain uses TRBV2 with TRBJ1-5, with a tentative D call TRBD1 (5 bases). Germline CDR1 is SNHLY and CDR2 is FYNNEI. This CDR3 has 13 amino acids. V was clipped by 8 bases and J by 0 bases, with 8 bases between them. CDR3 in DNA: TGTGCCAGCTGCAGGGTTAGCAATCAGCCCCAGCATTTT. It translates to CASCRVSNQPQHF.

This clonotype was picked up many times. CDR3 nucleotide sequence: TGCAGCGTTGGGTCAGGGAACTATGGCTACACCTTC. This encodes CSVGSGNYGYTF. This chain connects TRBV29-1 to TRBJ1-2; TRBD1 might be the D (5 bases). The CDR3 loop spans 12 amino acids. Germline lookup yields CDR1 SQVTM and CDR2 ANQGSEA. The V end lost 4 bases, the J end lost 2 bases, and 8 bases lay between the germline ends.